Below are 19 T cell receptor beta chains sequenced from a single sample in a study of neurological immune-mediated disorders. Each CDR3 protein is one row after TCRdb ran MiXCR on the 5' RACE reads. There are 20,000 to 25,000 distinct CDR3 sequences in the sample; roughly 6.2% occur only once, and roughly 40% lies in the top ten. The sample consisted of CD8+ T cells from blood. These receptor sequences come from a man aged 18 to 30 in good health.

The chain carries TRBV7-3 and TRBJ1-2, with unresolved D. CDR3 size: 13 residues. V was pared by 6 bases and J by 8 bases, with 16 bases between. CDR1 SGHTA and CDR2 FQGTGA come from the germline V gene. CDR3 protein: CASSPDGVLGYTF. The CDR3 DNA reads TGTGCCAGCAGTCCGGACGGAGTGTTGGGCTACACCTTC.

This clonotype was detected ten times or more. The CDR3 reads CASSRTGPVTEAFF. In DNA, the CDR3 is TGTGCCAGCAGTCGTACAGGGCCGGTCACTGAAGCTTTCTTT. V gene TRBV6-5 combines with J gene TRBJ1-1, with D maybe TRBD1 (6 bases). CDR1 and CDR2 from the germline V gene are MNHEY and SVGAGI. This CDR3 region has 14 residues. V gave up 5 bases and J gave up 4 bases, with 14 bases separating them.

This clonotype was seen ten or more times. The J gene is TRBJ1-1, the V gene TRBV6-5; TRBD1 matches at 7 bases. The V segment lost 6 bases and the J segment 8 bases; nucleotides outside the gene matches: 6. CDR3 size: 12 residues. From germline, CDR1 is MNHEY and CDR2 SVGAGI. The CDR3 sequence is CASRLTGAEAFF. The CDR3 DNA reads TGTGCCAGCAGACTCACAGGGGCAGAAGCTTTCTTT.

This clonotype was observed many times. V and J are TRBV7-8 and TRBJ2-7; 8 bases are a match to TRBD2. Germline V lookup: CDR1 SGHVS, CDR2 FQNEAQ. With 1 base clipped from V and 7 bases from J, the junction kept 6 bases outside the gene matches. This CDR3 is 14 amino acids long. The DNA of the CDR3 is TGTGCCAGCAGCTTAGTTGGACTAGCCGGGGAGCAGTACTTC. It encodes CASSLVGLAGEQYF. The entire variable domain, with the rest obtained from reference TRBV7-8 and TRBJ2-7, is as follows: GAGVSQSPRYKVAKRGQDVALRCDPISGHVSLFWYQQALGQGPEFLTYFQNEAQLDKSGLPSDRFFAERPEGSVSTLKIQRTQQEDSAVYLCASSLVGLAGEQYFGPGTRLTVT.

The sample holds many counts of this clonotype. The V gene is TRBV5-1, the J gene TRBJ2-7; TRBD1 or TRBD2 may be the D gene (5 bases each). The germline gives CDR1 SGHRS, CDR2 YFSETQ. The CDR3 totals 15 residues. V lost 0 bases and J 0 bases, leaving 10 bases between the germline ends. CDR3 nucleotide sequence: TGCGCCAGCAGCTTGGGGTCAGGGAGCTCCTACGAGCAGTACTTC. This translates into CASSLGSGSSYEQYF.

Many counts were recorded for this clonotype. The J gene is TRBJ2-3, the V gene TRBV5-6; the D is unclear. The germline CDR1 and CDR2 sequences are SGHDT and YYEEEE. The V and J ends lost 0 bases and 3 bases respectively, with 17 bases between them. The CDR3 loop spans 17 amino acids. CDR3 DNA: TGTGCCAGCAGCTTGGCCGGCCCCACCGAGGCTACAGATACGCAGTATTTT. It translates to CASSLAGPTEATDTQYF.

This clonotype appeared many times. The J gene is TRBJ2-2, the V gene TRBV6-6, with D possibly being TRBD1 or TRBD2 (5 bases each). The V gene lost 6 bases and the J gene lost 0 bases, with 14 bases spanning the gap. The germline V gene has CDR1 MNHNY and CDR2 SVGAGI (reference sequence). The CDR3 runs 16 residues. The CDR3 spells CASSHRGYANTGELFF. DNA of the CDR3: TGTGCCAGCAGCCATCGGGGCTACGCGAACACCGGGGAGCTGTTTTTT.

This clonotype was recorded many times. This sequence joins TRBV3-1 and TRBJ2-5, with TRBD2 matching over 8 bases. The V and J ends lost 6 bases and 5 bases, in that order; junction bases with no gene match: 5. Germline CDR1 reads LGHDT; CDR2 reads YNNKEL (reference sequence). There are 13 residues in the CDR3. As DNA, the CDR3 is TGTGCCAGCAGTCGGACTAGCTCGGAGACCCAGTACTTC. This sequence encodes CASSRTSSETQYF.

This clonotype was seen many times. The chain links TRBV7-9 to TRBJ1-5; D is ambiguous. Trimming pared 5 bases from V and 5 bases from J, leaving 16 bases between. The CDR3 is 15 amino acids. Germline CDR1 reads SEHNR; CDR2 reads FQNEAQ (reference sequence). The CDR3 region is CASSVDREPYQPQHF. CDR3 in DNA: TGTGCCAGCAGCGTTGACCGGGAACCCTATCAGCCCCAGCATTTT.

This clonotype was seen at least ten times. The chain joins TRBV7-2 to TRBJ2-2; D is unclear. Germline V gene lookup returns CDR1 SGHTA and CDR2 FQGNSA. This CDR3 comprises 11 residues. The V and J ends lost 4 bases and 13 bases respectively, with 10 bases between them. CDR3 in DNA: TGTGCCAGCAGCTCCATCGGTGGGCTGTTTTTT. Protein sequence: CASSSIGGLFF.

The table lists this clonotype with many counts. The rearrangement joins TRBV7-2 to TRBJ2-3; a weak D match, TRBD2 (6 bases). The CDR3 length is 13 residues. V lost 5 bases, J lost 4 bases, and 10 bases lay in between. In germline, CDR1 is SGHTA, CDR2 FQGNSA. CDR3 loop: CASSPPGADTQYF. Here the CDR3 DNA reads TGTGCCAGCAGCCCGCCGGGGGCAGATACGCAGTATTTT.

This clonotype was recorded many times. This rearrangement joins TRBV4-1 to TRBJ2-7, with TRBD1 as a possible D gene (6 bases). CDR3 length: 15 amino acids. V was trimmed by 2 bases and J by 3 bases, leaving 14 bases between them. Germline CDR1 is MGHRA and CDR2 is YSYEKL. Here the CDR3 reads CASSQITGTYYEQYF. CDR3 bases: TGCGCCAGCAGCCAAATTACCGGGACATACTACGAGCAGTACTTC.

This clonotype appeared many times. The chain employs TRBV6-5 and TRBJ2-7; D is unclear. Trimming stripped 0 bases from V and 2 bases from J, with 17 bases between. Germline V gene sequence: CDR1 MNHEY, CDR2 SVGAGI. The CDR3 loop spans 17 amino acids. The CDR3 bases are TGTGCCAGCAGTTACTCGATCGTCCCAGGCGATACCTACGAGCAGTACTTC. Amino acid sequence: CASSYSIVPGDTYEQYF.

In its sample, this clonotype was seen many times. CDR3 sequence reads: CASSWTGGLNEQFF. The CDR3 bases are TGTGCCAGCAGCTGGACGGGGGGGCTAAATGAGCAGTTCTTC. The J gene is TRBJ2-1, the V gene TRBV11-1; 8 bases align to TRBD2. The CDR3 loop spans 14 amino acids. After removal of 4 bases from V and 7 bases from J, the junction contained 6 bases not matched to a gene. Germline V gives CDR1 SGHAT, CDR2 FQDESV (reference sequence).

There are many counts of this clonotype. V gene TRBV12-3 or TRBV12-4 combines with J gene TRBJ2-5; D may be TRBD1 (5 bases). Trimming cost V 6 bases and J 0 bases, with 20 bases left between them. The CDR3 is 17 residues long. CDR3 coding DNA: TGTGCCAGCAGGCCGGCCCAGGGTCGGGTTTACCAAGAGACCCAGTACTTC. Amino acid sequence: CASRPAQGRVYQETQYF.

This clonotype was observed many times. The chain uses TRBV6-5 and TRBJ2-1; 10 bases align to TRBD2. Germline trimming cut 2 bases from V and 6 bases from J; bases unmatched to any gene: 1. Germline V lookup: CDR1 MNHEY, CDR2 SVGAGI. This CDR3 contains 14 residues. The CDR3, as DNA: TGTGCCAGCAGTTACGGGACTAGCGCCAATGAGCAGTTCTTC. This translates into CASSYGTSANEQFF.

The table lists this clonotype with many counts. The chain combines TRBV12-3 or TRBV12-4 with TRBJ2-5; TRBD1 is a possible D gene (5 bases). The length of the CDR3 is 14 residues. V was pared by 5 bases and J by 5 bases, with 15 bases between. The CDR3 loop is CASSRQGMIETQYF. The CDR3 DNA reads TGTGCCAGCAGTAGGCAGGGAATGATCGAGACCCAGTACTTC.

This clonotype was seen many times. V and J are TRBV6-6 and TRBJ2-5, with 7 bases that match TRBD1. J lost 1 base, V lost 5 bases, and 4 bases had no gene match. The CDR3 sequence is 14 residues long. From germline, CDR1 is MNHNY and CDR2 SVGAGI (reference sequence). This chain's CDR3 is CASSPTGPQETQYF. CDR3 sequence (DNA): TGTGCCAGCAGTCCGACAGGGCCCCAAGAGACCCAGTACTTC.

This clonotype was seen at least ten times. The chain joins TRBV6-5 to TRBJ1-1, with D unclear. This CDR3 has 14 amino acids. Between the trimmed V and J ends, which lost 2 bases and 7 bases, there was a span of 14 bases. Germline loops: CDR1 MNHEY, CDR2 SVGAGI. CDR3 amino acids: CASSYIAQAHEAFF. The CDR3, as DNA: TGTGCCAGCAGTTACATAGCCCAAGCTCATGAAGCTTTCTTT.